These 22 T cell receptor beta chains came from one sample sequenced in a study of shared clonotypes between healthy human individuals. TCRdb's copy holds only in-frame clones and misses some; the assay was immunoSEQ multiplex PCR. The sample contains approximately 510,000 clones, 75% to 85% of which appear only once. Specimen: PBMCs. These receptors came from a woman aged 40-49 years in good health. Some clones in this sample may be carry-over from other donors' samples.

The chain couples TRBV5-1 to TRBJ2-5; 7 bases are shared with TRBD1. The J call may be faulty, since TRBJ2-7 better matches the DNA end. The germline V gene encodes CDR1 SGHRS and CDR2 YFSETQ. This CDR3 region has 14 residues. The CDR3 region is CASSTGQPVDEQYF. CDR3 in DNA: TGCGCCAGCAGCACGGGACAGCCTGTCGACGAGCAGTACTTC.

This clone was counted a single time. The gene calls are TRBV19 and TRBJ2-3, with 12 nucleotides matching TRBD2. This CDR3 has 16 amino acids. J lost 3 bases, V lost 4 bases, and 5 bases had no gene match. From germline, CDR1 is LNHDA and CDR2 SQIVND (reference sequence). CDR3 loop: CASSTPGTSGTDTQYF. The CDR3 DNA follows: TGTGCCAGTAGTACCCCCGGGACTAGCGGGACAGATACGCAGTATTTT.

The rearrangement links TRBV25-1 to TRBJ2-3; D perhaps matches TRBD2 (6 bases). Per germline, CDR1 MGHDK and CDR2 SYGVNS. The CDR3 is 14 amino acids. V shed 4 bases and J shed 4 bases, with 12 bases lying between them. CDR3 in amino acids: CASSAREFADTQYF. For the CDR3, the DNA is TGTGCCAGCAGTGCCCGGGAGTTCGCAGATACGCAGTATTTT.

This chain joins TRBV7-2 and TRBJ2-7, with TRBD2 matching over 11 bases. Trimming took 5 bases from V and 2 from J; bases not matched to a gene: 5. Germline CDR1 reads SGHTA; CDR2 reads FQGNSA. This CDR3 comprises 15 residues. CDR3 in DNA: TGTGCCAGCAGCCAGGGACTAGCGGTCACCTACGAGCAGTACTTC. It codes for CASSQGLAVTYEQYF.

The V and J genes are TRBV6-1 and TRBJ2-3; no reliable D call. V lost 3 bases and J 14 bases, leaving 18 bases between the germline ends. The CDR3 is 13 residues long. The V gene's germline CDR1 is MNHNS and CDR2 SASEGT. The CDR3 sequence: CASSDQTPPERYF. The CDR3 DNA sequence: TGTGCCAGCAGTGACCAGACTCCCCCGGAGCGGTATTTT.

The chain links TRBV2 to TRBJ2-1; maybe TRBD2 (6 bases). The V end lost 2 bases, the J end lost 6 bases, and 14 bases lay between the germline ends. Germline V gives CDR1 SNHLY, CDR2 FYNNEI. There are 15 residues in the CDR3. The CDR3 here is CASSENGGIGNEQFF. CDR3 DNA: TGTGCCAGCAGTGAAAACGGCGGGATCGGCAATGAGCAGTTCTTC. The whole variable domain, remainder taken from reference TRBV2 and TRBJ2-1, is EPEVTQTPSHQVTQMGQEVILRCVPISNHLYFYWYRQILGQKVEFLVSFYNNEISEKSEIFDDQFSVERPDGSNFTLKIRSTKLEDSAMYFCASSENGGIGNEQFFGPGTRLTVL.

V and J are TRBV7-2 and TRBJ1-2, with 8 nucleotides matching TRBD1. Germline CDR1 and CDR2: SGHTA and FQGNSA. V lost 3 bases, J lost 7 bases, and 10 bases stayed unmatched. The CDR3 loop spans 15 amino acids. The CDR3 DNA follows: TGTGCCAGCAGCTTTGAGAGGACAGGGTCGGTTGGCTACACCTTC. Protein sequence: CASSFERTGSVGYTF.

This clone has only one observation. The chain joins TRBV28 to TRBJ2-1; a possible D gene is TRBD2 (5 bases). CDR1 and CDR2 (germline): MDHEN, SYDVKM. This CDR3 comprises 14 residues. V dropped 7 bases and J dropped 7 bases, with 17 bases sitting between them. In DNA, the CDR3 is TGTGCCAGCACCGGACTGGCGGAATTGAATGAGCAGTTCTTC. This translates into CASTGLAELNEQFF.

This chain links TRBV7-9 with TRBJ2-2; D ambiguous. Trimming left V 6 bases short and J 9 bases short, with 8 bases between. Germline V gene sequence: CDR1 SEHNR, CDR2 FQNEAQ (reference sequence). This CDR3 comprises 11 residues. The CDR3 DNA is TGTGCCAGCAGTTGGGGTAGGGAGCTGTTTTTT. Translation: CASSWGRELFF. The entire variable domain, with the rest obtained from reference TRBV7-9 and TRBJ2-2, is as follows: DTGVSQNPRHKITKRGQNVTFRCDPISEHNRLYWYRQTLGQGPEFLTYFQNEAQLEKSRLLSDRFSAERPKGSFSTLEIQRTEQGDSAMYLCASSWGRELFFGEGSRLTVL.

The rearrangement uses TRBV5-1 and TRBJ2-7; D possibly corresponds to TRBD1 (6 bases). The length of the CDR3 is 13 residues. V lost 4 bases and J lost 3, with 11 bases in between. The germline CDR1 and CDR2 sequences are SGHRS and YFSETQ. DNA of the CDR3: TGCGCCAGCAGCATCGGACAGCGCTACGAGCAGTACTTC. Residues: CASSIGQRYEQYF. Full variable domain (outside the CDR3, taken from reference TRBV5-1 and TRBJ2-7): KAGVTQTPRYLIKTRGQQVTLSCSPISGHRSVSWYQQTPGQGLQFLFEYFSETQRNKGNFPGRFSGRQFSNSRSEMNVSTLELGDSALYLCASSIGQRYEQYFGPGTRLTVT.

The chain employs TRBV10-1 and TRBJ2-3; 7 bases agree with TRBD1. The length of the CDR3 is 14 residues. The ends lost 5 bases at V and 2 bases at J; junction bases unmatched: 4. Germline CDR1 WNHNN, CDR2 SYGVQD (reference sequence). DNA for the CDR3: TGCGCCAGCAGTACCGGACAGGACACAGATACGCAGTATTTT. This encodes CASSTGQDTDTQYF.

The chain joins TRBV11-3 to TRBJ2-1; 10 nucleotides align to TRBD1. The CDR3 has 15 residues. Germline values: CDR1 SGHNT, CDR2 YENEEA. Trimming cost V 1 base and J 8 bases; bases outside gene matches: 5. The CDR3 reads CASSLGDRGGHEQFF. DNA for the CDR3: TGTGCCAGCAGCTTAGGGGACAGGGGTGGGCATGAGCAGTTCTTC.

The genes are TRBV30 and TRBJ2-1, with TRBD2 as a possible D gene (7 bases). Germline CDR1 and CDR2: GTSNPN and SVGIG (reference sequence). Trimming shortened V by 4 bases and J by 7 bases, and 26 bases separated the two germline ends. CDR3 size: 17 residues. The CDR3 sequence: CAWIGDGGRLGWNEQFF. The CDR3 DNA is TGTGCCTGGATAGGCGACGGGGGGCGCCTAGGGTGGAATGAGCAGTTCTTC.

The chain couples TRBV7-3 to TRBJ2-5, with TRBD1 matching over 10 bases. The CDR3 loop spans 14 amino acids. CDR1 and CDR2 (germline): SGHTA, FQGTGA. Unmatched junction bases numbered 4, after V lost 5 bases and J lost 4 bases. Here the CDR3 reads CASSPDRGLETQYF. Written as DNA, the CDR3 is TGTGCCAGCAGCCCCGACAGGGGGCTAGAGACCCAGTACTTC.

The J gene is TRBJ2-7, the V gene TRBV19, with D unclear. The CDR3 contains 14 residues. The germline V gene has CDR1 LNHDA and CDR2 SQIVND (reference sequence). Between the trimmed V and J ends, which lost 3 bases and 0 bases, there was a span of 9 bases. The CDR3 spells CASSMVADSYEQYF. The CDR3 DNA is TGTGCCAGTAGTATGGTGGCAGACTCCTACGAGCAGTACTTC. The whole variable domain, remainder taken from reference TRBV19 and TRBJ2-7, is DGGITQSPKYLFRKEGQNVTLSCEQNLNHDAMYWYRQDPGQGLRLIYYSQIVNDFQKGDIAEGYSVSREKKESFPLTVTSAQKNPTAFYLCASSMVADSYEQYFGPGTRLTVT.

This clone appeared many times. V gene TRBV25-1 combines with J gene TRBJ2-1; D not resolved. This CDR3 comprises 11 residues. With 4 bases removed from V and 10 bases from J, the gap between germline ends came to 8 bases. Germline CDR1 and CDR2: MGHDK and SYGVNS. The CDR3 here is CASSVVQEQFF. DNA of the CDR3: TGTGCCAGCAGTGTAGTTCAGGAGCAGTTCTTC.

Worth noting for this clone: This specimen includes other DNA sequences encoding the same CDR3. The J gene is TRBJ2-7, the V gene TRBV15; D remains ambiguous. Germline V lookup: CDR1 LNHNV, CDR2 YYDKDF (reference sequence). The CDR3 length is 14 residues. Trimming removed 0 bases at V and 1 base at J, with 7 bases between. In DNA form, the CDR3 reads TGTGCCACCAGCAGAGATAGGGCTTCCTACGAGCAGTACTTC. Protein sequence: CATSRDRASYEQYF. The full variable domain, rest sourced from reference TRBV15 and TRBJ2-7, is DAMVIQNPRYQVTQFGKPVTLSCSQTLNHNVMYWYQQKSSQAPKLLFHYYDKDFNNEADTPDNFQSRRPNTSFCFLDIRSPGLGDTAMYLCATSRDRASYEQYFGPGTRLTVT.

The chain combines TRBV5-1 with TRBJ2-3, with 10 bases that match TRBD2. With 0 bases clipped from V and 5 bases from J, the junction kept 6 bases outside the gene matches. The CDR3 runs 16 residues. Germline V gives CDR1 SGHRS, CDR2 YFSETQ. The chain's CDR3 is CASSLGPTSGKDTQYF. CDR3 nucleotide sequence: TGCGCCAGCAGCTTGGGACCAACTAGCGGGAAAGATACGCAGTATTTT.

The V and J genes are TRBV11-2 and TRBJ2-3; TRBD2 matches 8 bases. Germline CDR1 SGHAT, CDR2 FQNNGV. The junction had 6 bases not matched to a gene; V was cut back by 3 bases and J by 1 base. The CDR3 runs to 16 residues. CDR3 sequence (DNA): TGTGCCAGCAGCTTTCGGGGGGGCAAGGGCACAGATACGCAGTATTTT. Protein sequence: CASSFRGGKGTDTQYF.

The chain joins TRBV7-2 to TRBJ2-7, with 9 bases that match TRBD2. V trimming: 3 bases; J trimming: 7 bases; junction bases outside the gene matches: 13. From germline, CDR1 is SGHTA and CDR2 FQGNSA. The length of the CDR3 is 16 residues. CDR3 loop: CASSFPPWREGLEQYF. DNA of the CDR3: TGTGCCAGCAGCTTCCCCCCCTGGCGGGAGGGCCTGGAGCAGTACTTC.

The table lists this clone with a count of one. A read error is likely here: a far larger clone is one base away. The V gene is TRBV7-9, the J gene TRBJ2-2; D is unclear. Germline V gene lookup returns CDR1 SEHNR and CDR2 FQNEAQ (reference sequence). V lost 5 bases to trimming and J lost 5 bases, with 6 bases between them. The CDR3 spans 12 residues. This CDR3 reads CASSQETGELFF. The DNA for the CDR3 is TGTGCCAGCAGCCAGGAGACCGGGGAGCTGTTTTTT.

The V call is TRBV11-3, the J call TRBJ2-1; 7 nucleotides align to TRBD2. The ends lost 4 bases at V and 6 bases at J; junction bases unmatched: 9. The germline CDR1 and CDR2 sequences are SGHNT and YENEEA. The CDR3 extends over 15 amino acids. CDR3 residues: CASSSWGTGGNEQFF. CDR3 DNA sequence: TGTGCCAGCAGCTCCTGGGGCACGGGGGGCAATGAGCAGTTCTTC.